The 27 T cell receptor beta chains reported below all come from one sample, sequenced in a study of patients and donors after allogeneic stem cell transplantation. Each CDR3 protein gets one entry after TCRdb re-called the RT-PCR reads with MiXCR. Here the sample spans fewer than 500,000 distinct CDR3 sequences, roughly 16% being singletons. The sequenced sample was blood, either unsorted or a sorted T cell fraction (not recorded which). These receptors originate from a human donor who was either an allogeneic HSCT recipient or a stem cell or donor lymphocyte infusion donor (not recorded which). It is not recorded whose cells these are; they may come from a transplant donor.

This clonotype has a count of ten or more. This sequence joins TRBV5-1 and TRBJ2-3, with D possibly matching TRBD2 (6 bases). Per the germline V gene, CDR1 is SGHRS and CDR2 is YFSETQ. The CDR3 consists of 15 residues. Trimming removed 5 bases at V and 2 bases at J, with 15 bases between. The CDR3 sequence is CASRGLRGITDTQYF. The CDR3 region has the DNA TGCGCCAGCAGGGGTCTACGGGGGATCACAGATACGCAGTATTTT.

This clonotype was seen only a few times. The genes are TRBV7-9 and TRBJ1-4; D is unresolved. V dropped 3 bases and J dropped 11 bases, with 13 bases sitting between them. Germline CDR1 reads SEHNR; CDR2 reads FQNEAQ (reference sequence). The CDR3 consists of 13 residues. The CDR3 is CASSFGSLEKLFF. In DNA form, the CDR3 reads TGTGCCAGCAGCTTTGGGAGCCTAGAGAAACTGTTTTTT.

This clonotype has ten or more counts. The chain combines TRBV15 with TRBJ1-1; D gene uncertain. The germline gives CDR1 LNHNV, CDR2 YYDKDF (reference sequence). The V gene lost 10 bases and the J gene lost 8 bases, with 11 bases spanning the gap. The CDR3 contains 10 residues. In nucleotides, the CDR3 is TGTGCCATAGGTGGGTTCGAAGCTTTCTTT. This translates into CAIGGFEAFF.

This chain connects TRBV6-1 to TRBJ1-1; 7 nucleotides line up with TRBD1. Germline V gives CDR1 MNHNS, CDR2 SASEGT. J lost 10 bases, V lost 4 bases, and 18 bases had no gene match. This CDR3 comprises 16 residues. CDR3 protein: CASSAQPGQRGSGAFF. The CDR3 coding sequence is TGTGCCAGCAGTGCCCAACCGGGACAGAGGGGTTCTGGAGCTTTCTTT.

This clonotype was found many times. This chain joins TRBV7-3 and TRBJ2-3; TRBD2 matches 10 bases. The CDR3 is 16 amino acids. In germline, CDR1 is SGHTA, CDR2 FQGTGA. V gave up 5 bases and J gave up 4 bases; unmatched junction bases: 9. For the CDR3, the DNA is TGTGCCAGCAGCCTCGGGACTAGCGTAGTTGCAGATACGCAGTATTTT. It translates to CASSLGTSVVADTQYF.

The chain links TRBV20-1 to TRBJ1-1; perhaps TRBD1 as D (5 bases). There are 15 residues in the CDR3. The germline V gene has CDR1 DFQATT and CDR2 SNEGSKA (reference sequence). V dropped 0 bases and J dropped 4 bases, with 15 bases sitting between them. CDR3 coding DNA: TGCAGTGCTAGAGATGTAAGGGGAGGGCTCACTGAAGCTTTCTTT. It encodes CSARDVRGGLTEAFF.

The CDR3 sequence is CASSYRRGHGELFF. The CDR3, as DNA: TGTGCCAGCAGTTACCGGAGGGGGCACGGGGAGCTGTTTTTT. This sequence joins TRBV6-2 or TRBV6-3 and TRBJ2-2, with D possibly TRBD1 on 7 matching bases. The CDR3 totals 14 residues. In germline, CDR1 is MNHEY, CDR2 SVGEGT. V was clipped by 2 bases and J by 7 bases, with 11 bases between them.

This clonotype showed up just a few times. The CDR3 is CASSFRLNYGYTF. In DNA form, the CDR3 reads TGTGCCAGCAGTTTCCGTCTTAACTATGGCTACACCTTC. The chain is built from TRBV12-3 or TRBV12-4 and TRBJ1-2, with D uncertain. V lost 3 bases to trimming and J lost 1 base, with 6 bases between them. CDR3 length: 13 residues.

A few counts support this clonotype. The J gene is TRBJ2-3, the V gene TRBV7-8; 10 nucleotides align to TRBD2. Germline assignment: CDR1 SGHVS and CDR2 FQNEAQ. This CDR3 spans 17 amino acids. Trimming removed 7 bases from V and 6 bases from J; junction bases left unmatched: 16. The CDR3 DNA is TGTGCCAGCAACCTCCCCCCTAGCGGGAGTGGGGGGGATACGCAGTATTTT. Its translation is CASNLPPSGSGGDTQYF.

Concerning this clonotype: The junction and the germline gene differ at one end; a read error may be behind it. The chain is built from TRBV6-2 or TRBV6-3 and TRBJ2-7; unclear D gene. The CDR3 spans 14 residues. Germline-derived CDR1 and CDR2 are MNHEY and SVGEGT. The DNA for the CDR3 is TGTGCCAGCAGTTACTCGACCAAAGGGTACGGGCAGTACTTC. Its translation is CASSYSTKGYGQYF.

This clonotype has just a few counts. This sequence joins TRBV7-3 and TRBJ2-3; tentatively, D is TRBD1 (5 bases). V gave up 5 bases and J gave up 5 bases, with 17 bases separating them. The length of the CDR3 is 15 residues. Germline V lookup: CDR1 SGHTA, CDR2 FQGTGA. Here the CDR3 reads CASSPRRGTEDTQYF. The CDR3 DNA sequence: TGTGCCAGCAGCCCACGAAGGGGCACGGAAGATACGCAGTATTTT.

This clonotype was recorded at least ten times. V is TRBV12-3 or TRBV12-4 and J is TRBJ2-2, with no clear D. CDR3 length: 15 amino acids. V was shortened by 7 bases and J by 1 base, with 13 bases between the two germline ends. The CDR3 coding sequence is TGTGCCAGCACTCCCCAGGTGCGGAACACCGGGGAGCTGTTTTTT. It is translated as CASTPQVRNTGELFF.

This clonotype was detected a few times. This chain connects TRBV10-3 to TRBJ1-1; D remains ambiguous. Trimming cost V 4 bases and J 7 bases, with 13 bases left between them. The CDR3 length is 13 residues. In germline, CDR1 is ENHRY, CDR2 SYGVKD. The CDR3 DNA sequence: TGTGCCATCAGTGGTGGGCGGATTGGTGAAGCTTTCTTT. It is translated as CAISGGRIGEAFF.

The chain uses TRBV6-1 and TRBJ2-5, with D possibly matching TRBD2 (7 bases). Per germline, CDR1 MNHNS and CDR2 SASEGT. The CDR3 runs to 15 residues. V was shortened by 8 bases and J by 1 base, with 17 bases between the two germline ends. The CDR3 region is CASVQRRGGQETQYF. In DNA, the CDR3 is TGTGCCAGCGTACAGCGGAGGGGGGGCCAAGAGACCCAGTACTTC.

This clonotype turned up a few times. The chain couples TRBV24-1 to TRBJ1-5, with D unresolved. There are 14 residues in the CDR3. Germline V lookup: CDR1 KGHDR, CDR2 SFDVKD. Trimming removed 5 bases from V and 1 base from J, with 8 bases in between. DNA of the CDR3: TGTGCCACCAGTGGGGAGAAGAGCAATCAGCCCCAGCATTTT. Its protein is CATSGEKSNQPQHF.

This chain joins TRBV19 and TRBJ2-7; weak D call: TRBD1 (5 bases). From germline, CDR1 is LNHDA and CDR2 SQIVND (reference sequence). Trimming removed 4 bases at V and 3 bases at J, with 10 bases between. There are 13 residues in the CDR3. CDR3 bases: TGTGCCAGTAGTAGGACACGGCTCTACGAGCAGTACTTC. It yields the protein CASSRTRLYEQYF.

This clonotype showed up many times. The chain is built from TRBV29-1 and TRBJ2-5, with TRBD2 as a possible D gene (7 bases). V lost 7 bases, J lost 4 bases, and 19 bases lay in between. The CDR3 is 14 amino acids. The germline V gene encodes CDR1 SQVTM and CDR2 ANQGSEA. CDR3 sequence reads: CSGRPGGQGETQYF. CDR3 nucleotide sequence: TGCAGCGGTCGCCCGGGGGGCCAGGGAGAGACCCAGTACTTC.

This clonotype has only a few counts. The V and J genes are TRBV2 and TRBJ2-7; D call uncertain. The germline gives CDR1 SNHLY, CDR2 FYNNEI. Deletions cut 8 bases from V and 2 bases from J, with 16 bases between. This CDR3 has 14 amino acids. The CDR3 loop is CASPSYDGTYEQYF. In DNA, the CDR3 is TGTGCCAGCCCCAGCTACGACGGAACCTACGAGCAGTACTTC.

The chain is built from TRBV20-1 and TRBJ1-6; possible D gene TRBD1, 5 bases. Trimming took off 5 bases at V and 7 bases at J, with 12 bases between the two ends. The germline V gene encodes CDR1 DFQATT and CDR2 SNEGSKA (reference sequence). This CDR3 has 13 residues. The CDR3 DNA is TGCAGTGCTCACCGGGACTTCAATTCACCCCTCCACTTT. Translation gives CSAHRDFNSPLHF.

The J gene is TRBJ2-7, the V gene TRBV6-1; TRBD1 matches 9 bases. The CDR3 has 14 residues. Germline V gives CDR1 MNHNS, CDR2 SASEGT. V lost 6 bases and J lost 2; bases outside the gene matches: 5. The CDR3 reads CASRLGQGTYEQYF. The CDR3 DNA reads as TGTGCCAGCAGACTGGGACAGGGTACCTACGAGCAGTACTTC.

This rearrangement joins TRBV4-3 to TRBJ2-5; no firm D call. The CDR3 covers 13 residues. Trimming removed 0 bases at V and 5 bases at J, with 7 bases between. The germline CDR1 and CDR2 sequences are LGHNA and YSLEER. The CDR3 reads CASSQESMETQYF. The CDR3 DNA reads as TGCGCCAGCAGCCAAGAGTCGATGGAGACCCAGTACTTC.

This clonotype was observed a few times. The chain has TRBV12-3 or TRBV12-4 and TRBJ2-3; 10 bases map to TRBD1. The CDR3 consists of 16 residues. With V trimmed by 7 bases and J by 3 bases, 10 bases remained unmatched. Written as DNA, the CDR3 is TGTGCCAGCACTAACCTCCGGGACAGGGGAACAGATACGCAGTATTTT. This codes for CASTNLRDRGTDTQYF.

This clonotype occurred a few times. V is TRBV6-9 and J is TRBJ2-1; D may be TRBD2 (6 bases). CDR3 length: 15 residues. Germline lookup yields CDR1 MNHGY and CDR2 SVAAGI. The V gene lost 8 bases and the J gene lost 1 base, with 15 bases spanning the gap. The CDR3 region is CASGKTSLSYNEQFF. Written as DNA, the CDR3 is TGTGCCAGCGGGAAGACTAGTTTGTCCTACAATGAGCAGTTCTTC.

This clonotype has a handful of counts. The chain couples TRBV5-1 to TRBJ2-3; 9 bases are a match to TRBD2. CDR1 and CDR2 from the germline V gene are SGHRS and YFSETQ. This CDR3 region has 18 residues. The trim removed 7 bases at V and 2 bases at J, leaving 17 bases unmatched. CDR3: CASGLAGAYSLHTDTQYF. The DNA of the CDR3 is TGCGCCAGCGGATTAGCGGGGGCATACTCACTACACACAGATACGCAGTATTTT.

The V call is TRBV29-1, the J call TRBJ2-5; D is ambiguous. Trimming stripped 1 base from V and 5 bases from J, with 2 bases between. The length of the CDR3 is 10 residues. Germline lookup yields CDR1 SQVTM and CDR2 ANQGSEA. The CDR3 nucleotides are TGCAGCGTTGAAGTGGAGACCCAGTACTTC. As protein: CSVEVETQYF.

This clonotype was counted between two and nine times. This sequence joins TRBV20-1 and TRBJ2-7; no reliable D call. CDR3 length equals 12 residues. Looked up from germline, CDR1 is DFQATT and CDR2 is SNEGSKA (reference sequence). Deletions cut 3 bases from V and 6 bases from J, with 12 bases between. Here the CDR3 reads CSASGGISEQYF. The CDR3 bases are TGCAGTGCTAGCGGTGGGATTAGCGAGCAGTACTTC.

The chain is built from TRBV7-6 and TRBJ2-5; 12 bases fit TRBD2. This CDR3 is built from 19 residues. The germline CDR1 and CDR2 sequences are SGHVS and FNYEAQ. V dropped 0 bases and J dropped 4; count of bases not matched to a gene: 12. CDR3 DNA: TGTGCCAGCAGCTTAGCGCCTGGTCTAGCGGGGGGGCCGGGAGAGACCCAGTACTTC. Its translation: CASSLAPGLAGGPGETQYF.